The clone carrying this T cell receptor beta chain was counted between two and nine times. This sample is drawn from a study of patients and donors after allogeneic stem cell transplantation. TCRdb passed the RT-PCR reads through MiXCR, listing each CDR3 protein once. The repertoire includes around 10,000 distinct CDR3 sequences, less than 25% of them detected once, and roughly 55% sits in the top ten. V lost 0 bases and J lost 4; bases outside the gene matches: 8. The CDR3 consists of 16 residues. Germline V gives CDR1 LGHNA, CDR2 YSLEER. The receptor's source is a human donor who was either an allogeneic HSCT recipient or a stem cell or donor lymphocyte infusion donor (not recorded which). It is not recorded whose cells these are; they may come from a transplant donor. Sequenced: blood, either unsorted or a sorted T cell fraction (not recorded which). The chain links TRBV4-3 to TRBJ2-7; TRBD2 matches 8 bases. CDR3: CASSQDLGSGAYEQYF. The CDR3 nucleotides are TGCGCCAGCAGCCAAGATCTCGGTAGCGGGGCTTACGAGCAGTACTTC.